The TCR beta chain under discussion was sequenced for a study of blood T cell repertoires in COVID-19. On the study more broadly: The analysed material was cDNA or gDNA that came from T cells, B-cell-depleted T cells, or PBMCs.

Trimming stripped 3 bases from V and 0 bases from J, with 12 bases between. This CDR3 spans 16 amino acids. Germline V gene sequence: CDR1 SGHAT, CDR2 FQNNGV. Using immunoSEQ multiplex PCR, the repertoire was profiled, and TCRdb retains in-frame clones only, with some absent. The repertoire has approximately 400,000 clones, approximately 91% of them found once; the top ten carry about 0.78%. The receptor was derived from a middle-aged woman who had been exposed to COVID-19. This chain connects TRBV11-2 to TRBJ1-3; D is uncertain. The source material was PBMCs or T cells enriched from blood (not recorded which). CDR3 coding DNA: TGTGCCAGCAGCTTTCGAAAGCATTTCTCTGGAAACACCATATATTTT. Amino acids: CASSFRKHFSGNTIYF. The whole variable domain, remainder taken from reference TRBV11-2 and TRBJ1-3, is EAGVAQSPRYKIIEKRQSVAFWCNPISGHATLYWYQQILGQGPKLLIQFQNNGVVDDSQLPKDRFSAERLKGVDSTLKIQPAKLEDSAVYLCASSFRKHFSGNTIYFGEGSWLTVV.